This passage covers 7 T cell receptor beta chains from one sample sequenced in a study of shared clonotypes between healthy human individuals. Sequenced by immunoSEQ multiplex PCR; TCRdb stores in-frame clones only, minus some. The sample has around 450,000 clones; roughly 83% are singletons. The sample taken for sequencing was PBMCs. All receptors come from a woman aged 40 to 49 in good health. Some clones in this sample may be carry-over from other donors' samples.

Here the CDR3 DNA reads TGTGCCAACCGGGACAGGGTAATCACTGAGCAGTTCTTC. This codes for CANRDRVITEQFF. V gene TRBV2 combines with J gene TRBJ2-1; TRBD1 matches 9 bases. V shed 10 bases and J 9 bases; nucleotides not matched to a gene: 10. Germline V lookup: CDR1 SNHLY, CDR2 FYNNEI. This CDR3 has 13 residues.

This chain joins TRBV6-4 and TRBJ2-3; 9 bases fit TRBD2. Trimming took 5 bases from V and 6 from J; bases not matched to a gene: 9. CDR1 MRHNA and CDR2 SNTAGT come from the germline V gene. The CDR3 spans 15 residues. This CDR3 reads CASSFRSGSGDTQYF. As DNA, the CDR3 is TGTGCCAGCAGTTTCCGTAGCGGGAGTGGGGATACGCAGTATTTT.

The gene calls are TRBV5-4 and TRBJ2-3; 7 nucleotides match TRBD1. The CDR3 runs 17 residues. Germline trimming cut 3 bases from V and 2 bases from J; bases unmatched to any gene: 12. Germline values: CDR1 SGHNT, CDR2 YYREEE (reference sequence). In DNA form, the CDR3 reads TGTGCCAGCAGCTCACCCCGACAGGGCGCCGTCACAGATACGCAGTATTTT. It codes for CASSSPRQGAVTDTQYF.

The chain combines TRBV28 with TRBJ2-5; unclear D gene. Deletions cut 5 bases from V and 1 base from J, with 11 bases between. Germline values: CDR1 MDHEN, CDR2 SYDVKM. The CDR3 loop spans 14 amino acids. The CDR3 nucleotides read TGTGCCAGCAGTCCCTCCGGGCTCCAAGAGACCCAGTACTTC. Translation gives CASSPSGLQETQYF.

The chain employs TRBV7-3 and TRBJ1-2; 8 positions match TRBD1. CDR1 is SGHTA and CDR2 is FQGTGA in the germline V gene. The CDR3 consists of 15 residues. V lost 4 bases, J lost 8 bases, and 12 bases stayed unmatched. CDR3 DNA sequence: TGTGCCAGCAGCTACTCCGGACAGGGATCACAAGGCTACACCTTC. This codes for CASSYSGQGSQGYTF.

CDR3 residues: CASSLGGQGIYEQYF. DNA of the CDR3: TGTGCCAGCAGCTTGGGGGGACAGGGGATCTACGAGCAGTACTTC. This chain uses TRBV11-2 with TRBJ2-7; TRBD1 matches at 10 bases. This CDR3 spans 15 amino acids. Unmatched junction bases numbered 5, after V lost 3 bases and J lost 3 bases. Per germline, CDR1 SGHAT and CDR2 FQNNGV.

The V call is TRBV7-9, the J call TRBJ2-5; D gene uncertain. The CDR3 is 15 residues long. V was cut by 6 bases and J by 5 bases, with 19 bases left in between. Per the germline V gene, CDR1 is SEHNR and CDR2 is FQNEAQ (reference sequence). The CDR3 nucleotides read TGTGCCAGCAGATCCTGGATAAGCCAAGGCGAGACCCAGTACTTC. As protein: CASRSWISQGETQYF.